Listed below are T cell receptor beta chains from one sample, sequenced in a study of control samples from healthy donors and cancer patients. Method: immunoSEQ multiplex PCR; TCRdb's copy keeps in-frame clones and lacks some. The sample lists 120,000 or so clones; around 87% were seen once. Sequencing input: blood. The receptors derive from a man between 60 and 75 years old in good health. CDR3s include the opening cysteine and the closing phenylalanine or tryptophan. The D gene is left open where the match is weak. Size tells how often a clone was seen (once, few, many) or the class of an expanded clone, and some rows leave it out.

TRBD1 TRBJ1-4 TRBV4-1 15 . TGCGCCAGCAGCCGCGGGGGGGACAGGAATGAAAAACTGTTTTTT CASSRGGDRNEKLFF
. TRBJ2-7 TRBV5-1 14 . TGCGCCAGCAGCTTGGACCCGACAGTCTACGAGCAGTACTTC CASSLDPTVYEQYF
. TRBJ1-5 TRBV27 15 . TGTGCCAGCAGTTTACAATCGGGTAGCAATCAGCCCCAGCATTTT CASSLQSGSNQPQHF
TRBD2 TRBJ2-3 TRBV5-1 16 once TGCGCCAGCAGCGGGGCTAGCGGGGGAAGCACAGATACGCAGTATTTT CASSGASGGSTDTQYF
TRBD1 TRBJ1-2 TRBV6-5 14 . TGTGCCAGCAGCACGGACAGGGGGCGTTATGGCTACACCTTC CASSTDRGRYGYTF
. TRBJ1-1 TRBV27 16 few TGTGCCAGCAGTTTTAATCGGTTAGGGGTTAGGAACGAAGCTTTCTTT CASSFNRLGVRNEAFF
. TRBJ2-1 TRBV9 15 . TGTGCCAGCAGCGTTACCGACAGCTCCTACAATGAGCAGTTCTTC CASSVTDSSYNEQFF
TRBD2 TRBJ2-1 TRBV30 15 . TGTGCCTGGAGTCTTCTAGCGGCTACCTACAATGAGCAGTTCTTC CAWSLLAATYNEQFF
. TRBJ2-1 TRBV14 17 . TGTGCCAGCAGCCAAGTTGGGGGGGCCAGCTCCTACAATGAGCAGTTCTTC CASSQVGGASSYNEQFF
. TRBJ1-4 TRBV19 14 once TGTGCCAGTAGTCTTCAAGGGGAAGAGAGAAAACTGTTTTTT CASSLQGEERKLFF
. TRBJ2-7 TRBV10-3 16 . TGTGCCATCAGTGATATTGCTCAGGGAAACCCCTACGAGCAGTACTTC CAISDIAQGNPYEQYF
. TRBJ1-1 TRBV10-1 14 . TGCGCCAGCAAGCAAAGGGCGGGGAACACTGAAGCTTTCTTT CASKQRAGNTEAFF
TRBD1 TRBJ1-5 TRBV7-9 16 few TGTGCCAGCAGCCGACAGGGTGGGTATAGCAATCAGCCCCAGCATTTT CASSRQGGYSNQPQHF
. TRBJ2-3 TRBV3-1/TRBV3-2 14 . TGTGCCAGCAGGCCACGGACTGGAGGGGATACGCAGTATTTT CASRPRTGGDTQYF
. TRBJ1-6 TRBV2 15 few TGTGCCAGCAGAGTCGGGAGCTCCTATAATTCACCCCTCCACTTT CASRVGSSYNSPLHF
. TRBJ2-5 TRBV29-1 13 . TGCAGCGTTGAAGGGAAGGGGACCGAGACCCAGTACTTC CSVEGKGTETQYF
. TRBJ1-3 TRBV28 13 . TGTGCCAGCAGTTTGCACAGTGGAAACACCATATATTTT CASSLHSGNTIYF
. TRBJ1-2 TRBV18 13 . TGTGCCAGCGCTCAATCGGGGTTTCGGGGCTACACCTTC CASAQSGFRGYTF
. TRBJ1-4 TRBV6-6 14 . TGTGCCAGCGGGGACGTGGCAACTAATGAAAAACTGTTTTTT CASGDVATNEKLFF
. TRBJ1-1 TRBV5-6 13 . TGTGCCAGCAGCTTTCCCTTAAACACTGAAGCTTTCTTT CASSFPLNTEAFF
. TRBJ2-1 TRBV27 13 . TGTGCCAGCAGTTGGGGCAGCTACAATGAGCAGTTCTTC CASSWGSYNEQFF
. TRBJ1-2 TRBV5-4 16 . TGTGCCAGCAGCCTCACAGGAGAGGGGACGAACTATGGCTACACCTTC CASSLTGEGTNYGYTF
TRBD1 TRBJ1-2 TRBV19 17 . TGTGCCAGTAGTTACACCGGGACAGGGGGCGCCTCGGGAGGCTACACCTTC CASSYTGTGGASGGYTF
. TRBJ2-2 TRBV7-3 13 . TGTGCCAGCAGCCGAGTCTTGGTCGGGGAGCTGTTTTTT CASSRVLVGELFF
. TRBJ2-6 TRBV25-1 15 . TGTGCCAGCAGTGGCGACACCTCTGGGGCCAACGTCCTGACTTTC CASSGDTSGANVLTF
. TRBJ1-2 TRBV29-1 16 once TGCAGCGTTGATAGGAGGGGACGGGGGACTAACTATGGCTACACCTTC CSVDRRGRGTNYGYTF
. TRBJ1-6 TRBV7-9 17 few TGTGCCAGCAGCCCTGGGCTGGGAGAACAGAAAAATTCACCCCTCCACTTT CASSPGLGEQKNSPLHF
. TRBJ2-5 TRBV24-1 13 . TGTGCCACCAGTGCCCCGAATGGGGAGACCCAGTACTTC CATSAPNGETQYF
. TRBJ2-7 TRBV15 14 . TGTGCCACCAGCGTCACACGGAAGATCTACGAGCAGTACTTC CATSVTRKIYEQYF
. TRBJ2-7 TRBV24-1 14 . TGTGCCACCAGTGAGTCGGGACGGAACTACGAGCAGTACTTC CATSESGRNYEQYF
TRBD1 TRBJ2-1 TRBV11-2 17 . TGTGCCAGCAGCTTACCGCAAGCCGGGACAGCCTACAATGAGCAGTTCTTC CASSLPQAGTAYNEQFF
TRBD1 TRBJ2-7 TRBV6-6 15 . TGTGCCAGCAGCTACGGACAGGGGTTAACCTACGAGCAGTACTTC CASSYGQGLTYEQYF
. TRBJ1-3 TRBV14 17 . TGTGCCAGCAGCCAACCAACCGCATTATACTCTGGAAACACCATATATTTT CASSQPTALYSGNTIYF
. TRBJ1-1 TRBV12-3/TRBV12-4 13 . TGTGCCAGCAGTTTTGGGGCATGGGAGGCAGCTTTCTTT CASSFGAWEAAFF
TRBD2 TRBJ2-3 TRBV7-9 17 once TGTGCCAGCAGTCACTCCAGCGCGGGGGGGTCCACAGATACGCAGTATTTT CASSHSSAGGSTDTQYF
. TRBJ2-7 TRBV2 13 . TGTGCCAGCAGCAGGCAGGGGTTAGGGGAGCAGTACTTC CASSRQGLGEQYF
. TRBJ2-2 TRBV28 16 . TGTGCCAGCAGTTTTCGGGGGGCCGTGGGCACCGGGGAGCTGTTTTTT CASSFRGAVGTGELFF
. TRBJ2-3 TRBV10-2 13 . TGCGCCAGCAGTGACGGGGGAGCAGATACGCAGTATTTT CASSDGGADTQYF
. TRBJ1-6 TRBV25-1 14 . TGTGCCAGCAGTGACGCACGAAAAAATGGGGGTCCCCACTTT CASSDARKNGGPHF
. TRBJ2-3 TRBV7-3 14 . TGTGCCAGCAGGGGGGATAATTGGCAGGATACGCAGTATTTT CASRGDNWQDTQYF
. TRBJ1-5 TRBV10-3 12 once TGTGCCGCGGGGGGGGTCAATCAGCCCCAGCATTTT CAAGGVNQPQHF
. TRBJ2-4 TRBV28 12 . TGTGCCAGCAGTTTATCGAAAAACATTCAGTACTTC CASSLSKNIQYF
. TRBJ2-3 TRBV19 13 . TGTGCCAGTAGTTTCCAGGACACAGATACGCAGTATTTT CASSFQDTDTQYF
. TRBJ2-4 TRBV28 16 . TGTGCCAGCAGTTTTGAGGGGTACCCAGCCAAAAACATTCAGTACTTC CASSFEGYPAKNIQYF
. TRBJ1-2 TRBV7-2 14 . TGTGCCAGCAGCCCCGGGCAAACTAACTATGGCTACACCTTC CASSPGQTNYGYTF
. TRBJ2-5 TRBV19 18 once TGTGCCAGTAGTATAGGTCTTTTGACAGGCCGGTACCAAGAGACCCAGTACTTC CASSIGLLTGRYQETQYF
TRBD1 TRBJ1-4 TRBV28 14 . TGTGCCAGCAGGCCGGGACAGACTAATGAAAAACTGTTTTTT CASRPGQTNEKLFF
TRBD1 TRBJ1-2 TRBV3-1/TRBV3-2 16 . TGTGCCAGCAGCCCGAGACAGGGGGCTATTGTAGATGGCTACACCTTC CASSPRQGAIVDGYTF